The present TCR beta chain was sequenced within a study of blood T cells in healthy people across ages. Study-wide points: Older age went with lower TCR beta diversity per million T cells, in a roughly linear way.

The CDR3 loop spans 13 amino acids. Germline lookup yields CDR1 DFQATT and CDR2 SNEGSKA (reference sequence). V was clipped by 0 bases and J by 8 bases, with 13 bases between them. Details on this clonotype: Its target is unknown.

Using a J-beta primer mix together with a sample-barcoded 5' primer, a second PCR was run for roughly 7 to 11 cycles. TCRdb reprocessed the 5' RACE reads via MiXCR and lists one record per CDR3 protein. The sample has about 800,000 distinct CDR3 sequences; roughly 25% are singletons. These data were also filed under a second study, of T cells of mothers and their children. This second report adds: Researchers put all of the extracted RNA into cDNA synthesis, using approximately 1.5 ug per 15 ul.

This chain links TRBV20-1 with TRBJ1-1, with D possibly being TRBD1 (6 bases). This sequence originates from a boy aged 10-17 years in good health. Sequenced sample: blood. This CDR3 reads CSARDWGAAEAFF. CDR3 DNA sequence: TGCAGTGCTAGAGATTGGGGGGCAGCCGAAGCTTTCTTT.